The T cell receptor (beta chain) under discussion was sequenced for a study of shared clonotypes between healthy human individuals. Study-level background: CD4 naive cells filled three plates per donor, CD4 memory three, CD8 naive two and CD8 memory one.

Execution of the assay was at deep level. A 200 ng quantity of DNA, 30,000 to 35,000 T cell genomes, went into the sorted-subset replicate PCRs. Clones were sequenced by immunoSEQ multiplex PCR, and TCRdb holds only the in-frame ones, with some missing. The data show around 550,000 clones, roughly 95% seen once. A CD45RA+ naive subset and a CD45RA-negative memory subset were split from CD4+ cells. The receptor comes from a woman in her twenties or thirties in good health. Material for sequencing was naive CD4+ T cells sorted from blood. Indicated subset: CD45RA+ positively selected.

CDR3 in amino acids: CASTGASGANVLTF. CDR3 bases: TGTGCCAGCACCGGGGCCTCTGGGGCCAACGTCCTGACTTTC. This chain connects TRBV27 to TRBJ2-6, with D tentatively TRBD1 or TRBD2 (5 bases each). Trimming stripped 7 bases from V and 0 bases from J, with 7 bases between. Germline V gene lookup returns CDR1 MNHEY and CDR2 SMNVEV (reference sequence). The CDR3 consists of 14 residues. Together with reference TRBV27 and TRBJ2-6, the CDR3 gives the full variable domain: EAQVTQNPRYLITVTGKKLTVTCSQNMNHEYMSWYRQDPGLGLRQIYYSMNVEVTDKGDVPEGYKVSRKEKRNFPLILESPSPNQTSLYFCASTGASGANVLTFGAGSRLTVL.